This T cell receptor (beta chain) was captured in a study of T-cell reconstitution after alpha-beta-depleted transplantation in children. Whole-study results and caveats: Where some patients showed high TCRbeta diversity at day 60, it came from recipient T cells and thymic progenitors that had survived. About two months after transplant, alpha-beta T cells reportedly came from several hundred expanded graft clones. The authors attributed T-cell counts and diversity one year after transplant mostly to newly produced T cells.

Using unique molecular identifiers, the investigators prepared the TCRbeta library. TCRdb called the PCR reads again in MiXCR, with one record for every CDR3 protein. The repertoire consists of hundreds of thousands of distinct CDR3 sequences, with 10% to 15% occurring once and the leading ten covering 2.2%. On this clonotype: Its antigen is unknown.

CDR3 length: 13 amino acids. V lost 6 bases to trimming and J lost 3 bases, with 9 bases between them. The genes are TRBV12-3 or TRBV12-4 and TRBJ2-1, with no clear D. Sequencing was performed on PBMCs, mostly from graft donor cells, taken 360 days after TCRalphabeta/CD19-depleted stem cell transplant. This TCR was sampled from a male patient younger than 18 who had a stem cell transplant for acute myeloid leukemia, so the T cells may come from the graft donor. The CDR3 region has the DNA TGTGCCAGCAGGGCAAACGGCTACAATGAGCAGTTCTTC. As protein: CASRANGYNEQFF.